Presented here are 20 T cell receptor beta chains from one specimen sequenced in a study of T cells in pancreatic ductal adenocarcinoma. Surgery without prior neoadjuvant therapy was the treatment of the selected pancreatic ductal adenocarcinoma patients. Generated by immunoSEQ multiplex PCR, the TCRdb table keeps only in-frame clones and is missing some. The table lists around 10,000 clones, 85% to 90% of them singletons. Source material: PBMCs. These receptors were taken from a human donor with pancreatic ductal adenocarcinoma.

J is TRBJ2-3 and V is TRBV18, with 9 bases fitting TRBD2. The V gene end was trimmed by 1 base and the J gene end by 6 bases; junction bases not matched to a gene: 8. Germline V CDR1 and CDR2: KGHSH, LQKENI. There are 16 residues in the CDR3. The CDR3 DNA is TGTGCCAGCTCACCACTAGCGGGGGTAGGTTCGGATACGCAGTATTTT. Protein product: CASSPLAGVGSDTQYF.

The CDR3, as DNA: TGTGCCAGCAGCCAATCCGGCGGCGGGGTGGGTGGAAACATTCAGTACTTC. It specifies CASSQSGGGVGGNIQYF. The chain couples TRBV4-2 to TRBJ2-4; a possible D gene is TRBD2 (6 bases). From germline, CDR1 is LGHNA and CDR2 YNFKEQ. The germline V and J ends were trimmed by 2 bases and 6 bases, with 20 bases remaining between them. CDR3 length: 17 amino acids.

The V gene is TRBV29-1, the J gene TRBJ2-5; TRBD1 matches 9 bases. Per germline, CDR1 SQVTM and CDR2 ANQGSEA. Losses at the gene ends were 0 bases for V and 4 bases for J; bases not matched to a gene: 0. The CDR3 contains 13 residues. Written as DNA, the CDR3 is TGCAGCGTTGAAGAGGGACAGGGAGAGACCCAGTACTTC. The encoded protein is CSVEEGQGETQYF.

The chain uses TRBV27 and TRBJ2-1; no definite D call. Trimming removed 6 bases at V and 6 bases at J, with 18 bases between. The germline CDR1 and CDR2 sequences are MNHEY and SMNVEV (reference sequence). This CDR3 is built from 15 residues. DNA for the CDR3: TGTGCCAGCAGCATCTGGTCCACTGCACTCAATGAGCAGTTCTTC. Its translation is CASSIWSTALNEQFF.

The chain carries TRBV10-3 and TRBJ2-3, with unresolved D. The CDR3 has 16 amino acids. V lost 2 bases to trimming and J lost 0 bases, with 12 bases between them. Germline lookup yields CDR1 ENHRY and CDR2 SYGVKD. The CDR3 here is CAISEGGMASTDTQYF. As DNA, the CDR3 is TGTGCCATCAGTGAGGGTGGTATGGCTAGCACAGATACGCAGTATTTT.

For the CDR3, the DNA is TGTGCCAGCAGGGGAGGCACCTCCTACGAGCAGTACTTC. It encodes CASRGGTSYEQYF. V gene TRBV27 combines with J gene TRBJ2-7; weak D call: TRBD2 (6 bases). V lost 6 bases and J lost 0, with 9 bases in between. CDR1 is MNHEY, CDR2 SMNVEV, per germline (reference sequence). This CDR3 has 13 amino acids.

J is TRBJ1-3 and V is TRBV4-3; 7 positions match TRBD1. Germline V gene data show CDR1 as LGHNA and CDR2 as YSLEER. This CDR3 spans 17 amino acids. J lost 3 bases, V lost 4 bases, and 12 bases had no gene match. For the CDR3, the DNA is TGCGCCAGCAGCCCTCGATATTCGACAGGGTTTGGAAACACCATATATTTT. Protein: CASSPRYSTGFGNTIYF.

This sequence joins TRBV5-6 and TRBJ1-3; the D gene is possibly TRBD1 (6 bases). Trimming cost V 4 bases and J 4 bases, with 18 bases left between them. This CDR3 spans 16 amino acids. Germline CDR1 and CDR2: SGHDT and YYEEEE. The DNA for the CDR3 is TGTGCCAGCAGCGAGGACAGCGCCTGGCCCGGAAACACCATATATTTT. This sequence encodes CASSEDSAWPGNTIYF. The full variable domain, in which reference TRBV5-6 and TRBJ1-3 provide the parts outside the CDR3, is DAGVTQSPTHLIKTRGQQVTLRCSPKSGHDTVSWYQQALGQGPQFIFQYYEEEERQRGNFPDRFSGHQFPNYSSELNVNALLLGDSALYLCASSEDSAWPGNTIYFGEGSWLTVV.

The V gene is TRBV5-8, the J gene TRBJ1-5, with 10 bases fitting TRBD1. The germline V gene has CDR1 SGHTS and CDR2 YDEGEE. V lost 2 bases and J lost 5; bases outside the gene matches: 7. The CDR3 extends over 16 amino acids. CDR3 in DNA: TGTGCCAGCAGCTTTCGACAGGGGGCGGGGGATCAGCCCCAGCATTTT. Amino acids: CASSFRQGAGDQPQHF.

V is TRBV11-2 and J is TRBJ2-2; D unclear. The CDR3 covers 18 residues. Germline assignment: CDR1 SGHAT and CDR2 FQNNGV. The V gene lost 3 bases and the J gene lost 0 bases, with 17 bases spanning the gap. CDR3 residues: CASSFPPNLLANTGELFF. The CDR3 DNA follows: TGTGCCAGCAGCTTTCCCCCTAATTTACTCGCGAACACCGGGGAGCTGTTTTTT.

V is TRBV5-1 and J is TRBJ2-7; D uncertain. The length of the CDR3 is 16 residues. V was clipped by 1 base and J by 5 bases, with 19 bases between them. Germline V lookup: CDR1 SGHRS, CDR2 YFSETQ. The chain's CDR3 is CASSLRTELRKNEQYF. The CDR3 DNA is TGCGCCAGCAGCTTGCGAACGGAGTTGCGAAAGAACGAGCAGTACTTC. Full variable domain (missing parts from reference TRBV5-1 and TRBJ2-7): KAGVTQTPRYLIKTRGQQVTLSCSPISGHRSVSWYQQTPGQGLQFLFEYFSETQRNKGNFPGRFSGRQFSNSRSEMNVSTLELGDSALYLCASSLRTELRKNEQYFGPGTRLTVT.

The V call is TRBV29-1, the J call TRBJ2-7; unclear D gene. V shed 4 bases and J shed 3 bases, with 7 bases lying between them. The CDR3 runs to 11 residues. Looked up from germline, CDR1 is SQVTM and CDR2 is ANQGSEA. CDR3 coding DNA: TGCAGCGTTGGGCCGGGCTACGAGCAGTACTTC. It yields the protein CSVGPGYEQYF.

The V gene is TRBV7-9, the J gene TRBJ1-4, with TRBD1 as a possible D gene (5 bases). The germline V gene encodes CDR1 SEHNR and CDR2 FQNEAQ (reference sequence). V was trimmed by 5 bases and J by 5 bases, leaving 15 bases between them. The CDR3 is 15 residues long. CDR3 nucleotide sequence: TGTGCCAGCAGCCGACGGGGGGTGAGCAATGAAAAACTGTTTTTT. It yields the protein CASSRRGVSNEKLFF.

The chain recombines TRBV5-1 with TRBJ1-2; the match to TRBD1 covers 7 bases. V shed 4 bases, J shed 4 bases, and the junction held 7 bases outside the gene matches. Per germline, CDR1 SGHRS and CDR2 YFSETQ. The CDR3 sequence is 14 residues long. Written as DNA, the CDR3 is TGCGCCAGCAGCCCAACGCCAGGGGGCTATGGCTACACCTTC. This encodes CASSPTPGGYGYTF.

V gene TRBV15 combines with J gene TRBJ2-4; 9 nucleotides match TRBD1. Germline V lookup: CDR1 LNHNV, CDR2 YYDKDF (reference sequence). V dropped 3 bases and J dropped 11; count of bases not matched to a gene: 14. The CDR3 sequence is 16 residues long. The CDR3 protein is CATSSQLGTGLGVQYF. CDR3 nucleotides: TGTGCCACCAGCAGCCAACTAGGGACAGGGCTGGGGGTTCAGTACTTC.

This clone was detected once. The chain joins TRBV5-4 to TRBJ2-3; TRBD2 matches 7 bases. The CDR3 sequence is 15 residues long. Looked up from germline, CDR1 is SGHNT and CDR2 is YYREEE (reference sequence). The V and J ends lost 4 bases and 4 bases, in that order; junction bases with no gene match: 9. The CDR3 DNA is TGTGCCAGCAGCCCGCGGGAGCCCGACGCAGATACGCAGTATTTT. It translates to CASSPREPDADTQYF.

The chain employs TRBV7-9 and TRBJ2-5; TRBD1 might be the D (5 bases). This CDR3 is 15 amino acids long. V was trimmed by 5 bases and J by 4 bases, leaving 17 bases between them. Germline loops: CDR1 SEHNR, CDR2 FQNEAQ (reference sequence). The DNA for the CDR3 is TGTGCCAGCAGCCCAGGACAAAATTGGCGAGAGACCCAGTACTTC. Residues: CASSPGQNWRETQYF.

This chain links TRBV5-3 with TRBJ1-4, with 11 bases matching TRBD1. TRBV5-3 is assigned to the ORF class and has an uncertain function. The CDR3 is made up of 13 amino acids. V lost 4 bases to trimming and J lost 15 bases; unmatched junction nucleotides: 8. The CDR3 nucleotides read TGTGCCAGAAGCGTATTCCCGGGACAGGGGGTGTTTTTT. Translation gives CARSVFPGQGVFF.

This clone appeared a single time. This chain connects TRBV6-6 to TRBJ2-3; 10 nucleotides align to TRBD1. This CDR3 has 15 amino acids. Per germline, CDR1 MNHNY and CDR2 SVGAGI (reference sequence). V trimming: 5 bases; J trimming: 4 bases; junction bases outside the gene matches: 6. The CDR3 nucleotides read TGTGCCAGCAGTCGACCGGGACAGGGGCCAGATACGCAGTATTTT. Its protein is CASSRPGQGPDTQYF.

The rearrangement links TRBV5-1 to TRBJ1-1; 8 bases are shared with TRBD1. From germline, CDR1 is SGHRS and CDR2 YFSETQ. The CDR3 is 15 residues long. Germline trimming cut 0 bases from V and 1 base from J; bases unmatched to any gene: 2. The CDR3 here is CASSLAGQGNTEAFF. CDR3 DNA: TGCGCCAGCAGCTTGGCCGGACAGGGGAACACTGAAGCTTTCTTT.